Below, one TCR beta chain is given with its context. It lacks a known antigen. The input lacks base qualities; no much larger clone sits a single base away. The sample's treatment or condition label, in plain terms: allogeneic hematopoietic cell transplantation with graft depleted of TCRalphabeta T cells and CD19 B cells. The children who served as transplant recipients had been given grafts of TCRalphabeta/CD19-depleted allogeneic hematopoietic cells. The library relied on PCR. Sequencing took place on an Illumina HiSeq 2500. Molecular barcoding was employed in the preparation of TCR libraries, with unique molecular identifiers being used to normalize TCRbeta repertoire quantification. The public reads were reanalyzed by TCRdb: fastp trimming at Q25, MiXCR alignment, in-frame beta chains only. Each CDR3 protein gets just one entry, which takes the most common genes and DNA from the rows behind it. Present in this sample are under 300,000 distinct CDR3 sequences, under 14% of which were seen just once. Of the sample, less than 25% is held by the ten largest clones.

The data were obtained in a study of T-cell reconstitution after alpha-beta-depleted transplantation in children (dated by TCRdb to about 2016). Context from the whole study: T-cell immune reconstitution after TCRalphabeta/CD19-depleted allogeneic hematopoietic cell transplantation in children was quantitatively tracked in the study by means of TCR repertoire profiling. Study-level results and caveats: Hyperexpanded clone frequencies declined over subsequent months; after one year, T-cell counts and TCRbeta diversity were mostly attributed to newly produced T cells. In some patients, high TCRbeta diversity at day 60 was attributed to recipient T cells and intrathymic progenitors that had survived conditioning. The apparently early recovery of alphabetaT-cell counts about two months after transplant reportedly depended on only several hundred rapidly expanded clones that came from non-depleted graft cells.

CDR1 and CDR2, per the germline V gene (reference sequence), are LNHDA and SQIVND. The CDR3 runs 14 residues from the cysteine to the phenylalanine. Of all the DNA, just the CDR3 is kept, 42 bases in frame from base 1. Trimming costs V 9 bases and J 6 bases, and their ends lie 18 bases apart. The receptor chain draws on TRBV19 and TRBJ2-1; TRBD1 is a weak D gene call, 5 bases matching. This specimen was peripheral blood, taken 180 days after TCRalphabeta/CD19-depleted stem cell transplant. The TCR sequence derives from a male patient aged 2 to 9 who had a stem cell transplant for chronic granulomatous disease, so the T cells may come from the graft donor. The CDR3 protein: CASTRALHSNEQFF. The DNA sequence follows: TGTGCCAGCACCAGGGCACTCCACAGCAATGAGCAGTTCTTC. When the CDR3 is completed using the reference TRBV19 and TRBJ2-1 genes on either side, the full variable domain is DGGITQSPKYLFRKEGQNVTLSCEQNLNHDAMYWYRQDPGQGLRLIYYSQIVNDFQKGDIAEGYSVSREKKESFPLTVTSAQKNPTAFYLCASTRALHSNEQFFGPGTRLTVL.